These 11 T cell receptor beta chains share one sample of origin, sequenced in a study of cytotoxic CD8 clonotypes in ibrutinib-treated CLL. TCRdb's table, derived via immunoSEQ multiplex PCR, lists solely in-frame clones and lacks some. The sample lists fewer than 400,000 clones, 67% seen once, with roughly 6% in the top ten. The sequencing here drew on PBMCs, taken after 36 months of ibrutinib treatment. The receptors shown here come from a human donor with chronic lymphocytic leukemia.

This clone came up a few times. CDR3 protein: CASSLVNEQYF. CDR3 in DNA: TGCGCCAGCAGCTTGGTAAACGAGCAGTACTTC. J is TRBJ2-7 and V is TRBV5-1; D unclear. This CDR3 is 11 amino acids long. V lost 0 bases and J lost 5, with 3 bases in between. CDR1 SGHRS and CDR2 YFSETQ come from the germline V gene.

The chain recombines TRBV11-3 with TRBJ2-1, with D unclear. V lost 5 bases, J lost 1 base, and 3 bases lay in between. The CDR3 totals 12 residues. From germline, CDR1 is SGHNT and CDR2 YENEEA. In nucleotides, the CDR3 is TGTGCCAGCAGCGGGTCCTACAATGAGCAGTTCTTC. Its translation: CASSGSYNEQFF.

V usage is TRBV19 and J usage is TRBJ1-2; the match to TRBD1 covers 8 bases. The germline V gene encodes CDR1 LNHDA and CDR2 SQIVND (reference sequence). Unmatched junction bases numbered 7, after V lost 6 bases and J lost 7 bases. This CDR3 comprises 13 residues. Here the CDR3 reads CASSPQGAGGYTF. DNA for the CDR3: TGTGCCAGTAGCCCGCAGGGGGCTGGTGGCTACACCTTC.

A few counts support this clone. The chain recombines TRBV25-1 with TRBJ2-7; D is uncertain. Between the trimmed V and J ends, which lost 2 bases and 1 base, there was a span of 6 bases. The CDR3 covers 13 residues. CDR1 is MGHDK, CDR2 SYGVNS, per germline. DNA of the CDR3: TGTGCCAGCAGTGAAGGGCAGTCCTACGAGCAGTACTTC. It yields the protein CASSEGQSYEQYF.

This chain uses TRBV5-4 with TRBJ2-7; D call uncertain. The V end lost 2 bases, the J end lost 4 bases, and 7 bases lay between the germline ends. CDR3 length: 12 residues. Germline V gene sequence: CDR1 SGHNT, CDR2 YYREEE (reference sequence). DNA of the CDR3: TGTGCCAGCAGCTTTCTAGGTTACGAGCAGTACTTC. Translated: CASSFLGYEQYF.

The chain recombines TRBV7-8 with TRBJ1-6, with a possible D match to TRBD1 (5 bases). The germline V gene encodes CDR1 SGHVS and CDR2 FQNEAQ. The V gene lost 6 bases and the J gene lost 5 bases, with 14 bases spanning the gap. The CDR3 loop spans 15 amino acids. CDR3 coding DNA: TGTGCCAGCAGTCCCCCGGGACGGGATAATTCACCCCTCCACTTT. Translation: CASSPPGRDNSPLHF. Complete variable domain (other parts from reference TRBV7-8 and TRBJ1-6): GAGVSQSPRYKVAKRGQDVALRCDPISGHVSLFWYQQALGQGPEFLTYFQNEAQLDKSGLPSDRFFAERPEGSVSTLKIQRTQQEDSAVYLCASSPPGRDNSPLHFGNGTRLTVT.

The chain couples TRBV20-1 to TRBJ2-7, with D hard to call. V was trimmed by 5 bases and J by 4 bases, leaving 9 bases between them. The CDR3 length is 11 residues. The germline CDR1 and CDR2 sequences are DFQATT and SNEGSKA (reference sequence). The CDR3 loop is CSALEQYEQYF. DNA of the CDR3: TGCAGTGCTCTGGAACAATACGAGCAGTACTTC.

This clone was recorded a few times. The V gene is TRBV20-1, the J gene TRBJ2-1; D unclear. Trimming shortened V by 6 bases and J by 8 bases, and 11 bases separated the two germline ends. This CDR3 has 11 residues. CDR1 and CDR2 (germline): DFQATT, SNEGSKA (reference sequence). As DNA, the CDR3 is TGCAGTGCCCAGGTGTGGGATGAGCAGTTCTTC. Translating it yields CSAQVWDEQFF.

The gene calls are TRBV5-1 and TRBJ2-7; 7 nucleotides agree with TRBD1. Germline CDR1 SGHRS, CDR2 YFSETQ. This CDR3 has 13 residues. The V gene end was trimmed by 5 bases and the J gene end by 3 bases; junction bases not matched to a gene: 5. Here the CDR3 reads CASRLGTVYEQYF. Written as DNA, the CDR3 is TGCGCCAGCAGGCTTGGGACAGTCTACGAGCAGTACTTC.

V usage is TRBV4-2 and J usage is TRBJ1-2; D is undetermined. The V end was cut by 0 bases, the J end by 1 base, with 12 bases between. Germline lookup yields CDR1 LGHNA and CDR2 YNFKEQ. The CDR3 is made up of 16 amino acids. The CDR3 reads CASSQDTSHHNYGYTF. CDR3 in DNA: TGTGCCAGCAGCCAAGATACGAGTCATCATAACTATGGCTACACCTTC.

This chain links TRBV15 with TRBJ2-1; a possible D gene is TRBD1 (6 bases). The CDR3 consists of 12 residues. With 3 bases removed from V and 9 bases from J, the gap between germline ends came to 9 bases. Germline CDR1 LNHNV, CDR2 YYDKDF (reference sequence). The CDR3 nucleotides are TGTGCCACCAGCAGGCTAGGGGGTGAGCAGTTCTTC. Translation gives CATSRLGGEQFF.